This T cell receptor beta chain was identified during a study of breast tumors, draining lymph nodes, adjacent tissues. TCRdb called the multiplex PCR reads again in MiXCR, with one record for every CDR3 protein. The table includes roughly 16,000 distinct CDR3 sequences, roughly 52% detected once. The CDR3 covers 14 residues. Looked up from germline, CDR1 is SGHRS and CDR2 is YFSETQ. General study results and limits: Tumor and nontumor repertoires were significantly more similar in luminal-like than in basal-like breast cancer. Data fit most tumor T cells coming from lymph node, expanding in tumor. Data only fit, rather than demonstrated, lymph node origin of most tumor T cells.

To note about this clonotype: What it binds is not known. A much bigger clone sits one base away, suggesting this may be a read error.

The V and J genes are TRBV5-1 and TRBJ1-1; 8 nucleotides match TRBD1. Input material: tumor-adjacent breast tissue. The TCR originated in a female donor with breast cancer. Some clones in this sample may be carry-over from other donors' samples. The CDR3 bases are TGCGCCAGCAGCCCGGATCCAGGGGGCACTGAAGCTTCCTTT. Translating it yields CASSPDPGGTEASF.